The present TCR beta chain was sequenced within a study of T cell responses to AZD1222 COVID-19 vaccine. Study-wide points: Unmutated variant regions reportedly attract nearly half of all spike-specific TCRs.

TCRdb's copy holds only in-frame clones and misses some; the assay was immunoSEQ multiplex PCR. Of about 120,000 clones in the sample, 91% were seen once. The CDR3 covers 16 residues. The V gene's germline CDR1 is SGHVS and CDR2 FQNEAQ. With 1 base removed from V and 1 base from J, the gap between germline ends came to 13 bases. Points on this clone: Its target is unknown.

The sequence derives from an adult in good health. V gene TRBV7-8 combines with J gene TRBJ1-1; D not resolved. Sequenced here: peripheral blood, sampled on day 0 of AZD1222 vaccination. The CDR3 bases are TGTGCCAGCAGCTTAGGAGTGTCGGGAAAGAACACTGAAGCTTTCTTT. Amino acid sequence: CASSLGVSGKNTEAFF. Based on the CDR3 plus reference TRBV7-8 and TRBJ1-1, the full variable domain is GAGVSQSPRYKVAKRGQDVALRCDPISGHVSLFWYQQALGQGPEFLTYFQNEAQLDKSGLPSDRFFAERPEGSVSTLKIQRTQQEDSAVYLCASSLGVSGKNTEAFFGQGTRLTVV.